The present entry profiles one T cell receptor (beta chain) with its context. The source of the sample is a study of CD8+ T cells in alopecia areata. RNA extraction was followed by reverse transcription into cDNA, which acted as the sequencing template. Method: immunoSEQ multiplex PCR; TCRdb's copy keeps in-frame clones and lacks some. The sample has 35,000 to 45,000 clones, over 85% seen once; the top ten hold around 18%. The treatment here: oral pan-JAK inhibitor, 5-10 mg twice daily. The source is a human donor with alopecia areata. This sample comprised CD8+ T cells sorted from blood, obtained at week 24, from a patient treated with tofacitinib.

DNA for the CDR3: TGTGCCAGCAGTTTAAGGGGGGAGGAGCGGGGCACAGATACGCAGTATTTT. This sequence encodes CASSLRGEERGTDTQYF. The gene calls are TRBV27 and TRBJ2-3, with D perhaps TRBD1 or TRBD2 (6 bases each). This CDR3 is 17 amino acids long. CDR1 is MNHEY, CDR2 SMNVEV, per germline (reference sequence). V was trimmed by 2 bases and J by 1 base, leaving 16 bases between them.